One TCR beta chain is described in this entry. The antigen is undetermined. CDR1 is LGHDT and CDR2 is YNNKEL in the germline V gene (reference sequence). The CDR3 consists of 15 residues. Trimming cost V 0 bases and J 2 bases, with 8 bases left between them. The entry originates in a study of post-analysis software for immune sequencing data. Whole-study context: There were relapsing-remitting, secondary progressive and progressive-relapsing multiple sclerosis among the disease courses included.

Study-wide points: Compared with controls, patients showed significantly lower normalized Chao1 diversity. Controls showed lower frequencies than patients for several TRBV segments, and TRBV5-6, TRBV5-1 and TRBV20-1 were among these.

Carried by the TCR beta cDNA libraries were unique molecular identifiers. T cells numbering roughly 1 to 10 million yielded roughly 0.5 million cDNA molecules. Via MiXCR, TCRdb re-called the PCR reads, giving one row per CDR3 protein. The sample comprises 550,000 to 700,000 distinct CDR3 sequences, about 40% of which are singletons, and 1.5% to 2% rests with the top ten. Sequenced: blood. V is TRBV3-1 and J is TRBJ2-1; D is unresolved. This TCR came from a girl aged 10-17 years with multiple sclerosis. CDR3 protein: CASSQESAAYNEQFF. The CDR3 nucleotides are TGTGCCAGCAGCCAAGAAAGCGCCGCCTACAATGAGCAGTTCTTC.